This T cell receptor beta chain comes out of a study of T cell clonality in common variable immunodeficiency. The V segment lost 6 bases and the J segment 0 bases; nucleotides outside the gene matches: 6. Germline lookup yields CDR1 DFQATT and CDR2 SNEGSKA (reference sequence). This CDR3 has 14 residues. This clone was seen ten or more times. Coverage ceases 3 residues before the CDR3 finishes, and the germline J gene fills in the end. Sequencing used immunoSEQ multiplex PCR; TCRdb keeps in-frame clones, though not all of them. There are some 39,000 clones in the sample, none observed a single time. The source of this sequence is a person aged 18 to 75 in good health. The sample comprised peripheral blood mononuclear cells. The gene calls are TRBV20-1 and TRBJ1-1; 8 bases fit TRBD1. CDR3 DNA (partial): TGCAGTGCGAACAGACAGGGGTTGAACACTGAA. Protein: CSANRQGLNTE. The whole CDR3 region reads CSANRQGLNTEAFF.